The rows below give T cell receptor beta chains drawn from one sample of a study of T cell changes during pregnancy in multiple sclerosis. Libraries were prepared by immunoSEQ multiplex PCR; TCRdb keeps only in-frame clonotypes and omits some of them. The profile shows about 70,000 clones, about 95% of them singletons. This specimen consisted of peripheral blood, obtained in the third trimester of pregnancy. The receptor source for this set is a female donor with multiple sclerosis, enrolled in a pregnancy study. Each CDR3 is given with its conserved first and last residue. The D gene is left open where the match is weak. Not all rows give a size; the values are once, few, many and, for expanded clones, a class.

J	V	D	size	DNA	CDR3
TRBJ1-2	TRBV5-4	TRBD1	NA	TGTGCCAGCAGTGGGGACAGGGCTCAAGGCTACACCTTC	CASSGDRAQGYTF
TRBJ1-2	TRBV6-5	NA	NA	TGTGCCAGCAGTTTCACAGGGAACTATGGCTACACCTTC	CASSFTGNYGYTF
TRBJ1-2	TRBV7-8	TRBD1	NA	TGTGCCAGCAGCTTAGTAGGGGGCGTTAAGGACTATGGCTACACCTTC	CASSLVGGVKDYGYTF
TRBJ1-6	TRBV18	TRBD1	NA	TGTGCCAGCGGATTGGACAGGGTTAATTCACCCCTCCACTTT	CASGLDRVNSPLHF
TRBJ2-2	TRBV6-1	TRBD2	NA	TGTGCCAGCAGTGGACTAGCGGGGAGTATCACCGGGGAGCTGTTTTTT	CASSGLAGSITGELFF
TRBJ2-7	TRBV12-5	NA	NA	TGTGCTAGTGGCCTCCCAGGCGAGCAGTACTTC	CASGLPGEQYF
TRBJ1-1	TRBV5-5	NA	NA	TGTGCCAGCAGCTTTCAGGGCACTTTGAACACTGAAGCTTTCTTT	CASSFQGTLNTEAFF
TRBJ1-1	TRBV7-2	NA	NA	TGTGCCAGCAGCTTAGCCCCAACAGGGAATCGAATCACTGAAGCTTTCTTT	CASSLAPTGNRITEAFF
TRBJ2-2	TRBV7-7	NA	NA	TGTGCTAGCAGCTCCTGGGGCAGCCGTGGCGGGGAGCTGTTTTTT	CASSSWGSRGGELFF
TRBJ2-7	TRBV27	TRBD2	many	TGTGCCAGCAGTTTAGGACTAGCGGGGGTCAACGAGCAGTACTTC	CASSLGLAGVNEQYF
TRBJ2-7	TRBV9	TRBD1	NA	TGTGCCAGCAGCGTAAGGGGGCTCTCCTACGAGCAGTACTTC	CASSVRGLSYEQYF
TRBJ1-2	TRBV19	TRBD1	NA	TGTGCCAGTAGTCGTGGGACAGGGGCTAACTATGGCTACACCTTC	CASSRGTGANYGYTF
TRBJ1-5	TRBV27	NA	once	TGTGCCAGCAGTTTCCAGCGAGCGCAGCCCCAGCATTTT	CASSFQRAQPQHF
TRBJ1-6	TRBV18	TRBD1	NA	TGTGCCAGCTCCTCGGACAGGAGCAATTCACCCCTCCACTTT	CASSSDRSNSPLHF
TRBJ1-4	TRBV30	TRBD1	NA	TGTGCCTTAGATTCGGGACAGGGGATTTTAAGAGATGAAAAACTGTTTTTT	CALDSGQGILRDEKLFF
TRBJ2-2	TRBV6-5	TRBD2	NA	TGTGCCAGCAGTTGGGGAGGGGCTGGGGAGCTGTTTTTT	CASSWGGAGELFF
TRBJ2-5	TRBV2	NA	NA	TGTGCCAGCACCAGAAGTGGGGGCTACCAAGAGACCCAGTACTTC	CASTRSGGYQETQYF
TRBJ1-2	TRBV19	NA	NA	TGTGCCAGTAGTATTAGTGTTTACTATGGCTACACCTTC	CASSISVYYGYTF
TRBJ1-2	TRBV9	NA	NA	TGTGCCAGCAGCGTAGTCCAGGGAAACGGCTACACCTTC	CASSVVQGNGYTF
TRBJ2-7	TRBV4-2	NA	NA	TGTGCCAGCAGCCAAGGAACAGTCTACGAGCAGTACTTC	CASSQGTVYEQYF
TRBJ2-3	TRBV30	TRBD2	NA	TGTGCCTGGAGTGTGAGCGGGGGGGGCACAGATACGCAGTATTTT	CAWSVSGGGTDTQYF
TRBJ2-3	TRBV18	TRBD2	NA	TGTGCCAGCTCACCAACTCCCCGAGCGGGGGCCCTCACAGATACGCAGTATTTT	CASSPTPRAGALTDTQYF
TRBJ2-2	TRBV5-1	NA	NA	TGCGCCAGCAGCTTGGTTGGCAGGGGAGCCCCTAACACCGGGGAGCTGTTTTTT	CASSLVGRGAPNTGELFF
TRBJ1-2	TRBV6-1	NA	NA	TGTGCCAGCAGTGAACAGGGTTTCTATGGCTACACCTTC	CASSEQGFYGYTF
TRBJ2-1	TRBV11-2	TRBD2	NA	TGTGCCAGCAGCTTTAGCGGGTTGGGAAATGAGCAGTTCTTC	CASSFSGLGNEQFF
TRBJ1-5	TRBV6-5	NA	NA	TGTGCCAGCAGTTGGGGGCAGCATAGCAATCAGCCCCAGCATTTT	CASSWGQHSNQPQHF
TRBJ2-5	TRBV15	NA	NA	TGTGCCACCAGCAGAGAGTTCTTGACAGGTAGGGCCCAAGAGACCCAGTACTTC	CATSREFLTGRAQETQYF
TRBJ2-2	TRBV4-3	NA	NA	TGCGCCAGCAGCCCCCGTGACGAATACAGGGTGGATTCCGGGGAGCTGTTTTTT	CASSPRDEYRVDSGELFF
TRBJ2-3	TRBV7-2	TRBD2	NA	TGTGCCACTAGCGGGGGGGCCTGGTCAGATACGCAGTATTTT	CATSGGAWSDTQYF
TRBJ1-4	TRBV4-3	NA	NA	TGCGCCAGCAGCCAAGATAGTCCCGCGATCCGGGAAAAACTGTTTTTT	CASSQDSPAIREKLFF
TRBJ2-7	TRBV27	NA	NA	TGTGCCAGCAGTTCATCCTACGAGCAGTACTTC	CASSSSYEQYF
TRBJ1-2	TRBV19	NA	NA	TGTGCCAGTAGTATAATTCCAGGGAACTATGGCTACACCTTC	CASSIIPGNYGYTF
TRBJ1-5	TRBV7-2	NA	NA	TGTGCCAGCAGCCGGGGGGCAGAACGCAATCAGCCCCAGCATTTT	CASSRGAERNQPQHF
TRBJ2-7	TRBV23-1	NA	NA	TGCGCCAGCAGGCAGGGGGACTGCCCCTACGAGCAGTACTTC	CASRQGDCPYEQYF
TRBJ1-2	TRBV7-2	TRBD1	NA	TGTGCCAGCAGCGCACAGGGGGCAAACTATGGCTACACCTTC	CASSAQGANYGYTF
TRBJ1-4	TRBV7-6	NA	once	TGTGCCAGCAGCTTATTACCAGGGACTAATGAAAAACTGTTTTTT	CASSLLPGTNEKLFF
TRBJ1-3	TRBV4-2	NA	NA	TGTGCCAGCAGCCAAGATCGTCCAGGGCTTGGAAACACCATATATTTT	CASSQDRPGLGNTIYF
TRBJ2-5	TRBV4-1	NA	NA	TGCGCCAGCAGCCGGGGGCTGAGACAAGAGACCCAGTACTTC	CASSRGLRQETQYF
TRBJ2-2	TRBV29-1	NA	NA	TGCAGCGTTTTGGGGCAGGGGAGAACCAGGGAGCTGTTTTTT	CSVLGQGRTRELFF
TRBJ1-1	TRBV14	TRBD1	NA	TGTGCCAGCAGCCTTCTACAGGGGCCGAGCACTGAAGCTTTCTTT	CASSLLQGPSTEAFF
TRBJ2-7	TRBV11-2	NA	NA	TGTGCCAGCACCAGAGGGCTGGGGAGCTCCTACGAGCAGTACTTC	CASTRGLGSSYEQYF
TRBJ1-2	TRBV7-3	NA	NA	TGTGCCAGCAGCGTAGACCAGGGCGGCTATGGCTACACCTTC	CASSVDQGGYGYTF
TRBJ2-5	TRBV5-1	NA	NA	TGCGCCAGCAGCTCTCACGGGGGTACTCAAGAGACCCAGTACTTC	CASSSHGGTQETQYF
TRBJ1-4	TRBV6-5	NA	NA	TGTGCCAGCAGGGACCCGGGGGGTTCTGATGAAAAACTGTTTTTT	CASRDPGGSDEKLFF
TRBJ1-5	TRBV19	NA	NA	TGTGCCAGTACCTTTGGGGGGGGTTTCAATCAGCCCCAGCATTTT	CASTFGGGFNQPQHF
TRBJ2-7	TRBV5-6	TRBD2	NA	TGTGCCAGCAGCTTGAGGGCTAGCGGGACCAACTACGAGCAGTACTTC	CASSLRASGTNYEQYF
TRBJ2-3	TRBV6-1	TRBD2	once	TGTGCCAGCAGTGGACTAGCGGGGGACACAGATACGCAGTATTTT	CASSGLAGDTDTQYF
TRBJ1-2	TRBV30	TRBD1	NA	TGTGCCTGGAGTACAGGACAGGGTAACTATGGCTACACCTTC	CAWSTGQGNYGYTF
TRBJ1-6	TRBV19	TRBD1	NA	TGTGCCAGTAGGGACAGGGGGAAGTCGAATTCACCCCTCCACTTT	CASRDRGKSNSPLHF
TRBJ1-2	TRBV5-1	NA	NA	TGCGCCAGCAGCTTGGGGACAAGTAACTATGGCTACACCTTC	CASSLGTSNYGYTF
TRBJ1-1	TRBV6-6	NA	once	TGTGCCATCAAAGGGAGTATGAACACTGAAGCTTTCTTT	CAIKGSMNTEAFF
TRBJ2-2	TRBV5-4	TRBD1	NA	TGTGCCAGCAGCGCGTTACAGGGGGCAGGCACCGGGGAGCTGTTTTTT	CASSALQGAGTGELFF
TRBJ2-3	TRBV7-2	TRBD2	NA	TGTGCCAGCAGCTTAGGGGGTAGCGGGGGTAGTACGCAGTATTTT	CASSLGGSGGSTQYF
TRBJ1-5	TRBV18	TRBD1	NA	TGTGCCAGCTCACCATCGACAGGGGGCGATCAGCCCCAGCATTTT	CASSPSTGGDQPQHF
TRBJ1-2	TRBV9	NA	NA	TGTGCCAGCAGCGGGAAGACAGGATGGGGCTATGGCTACACCTTC	CASSGKTGWGYGYTF
TRBJ2-7	TRBV19	NA	NA	TGTGCCAGTAGTTTCGGGGAGGCCTACGAGCAGTACTTC	CASSFGEAYEQYF
TRBJ1-1	TRBV6-1	NA	NA	TGTGCCAGCAGTGAAGCGCGATACACTGAAGCTTTCTTT	CASSEARYTEAFF